What follows are 21 T cell receptor beta chains derived from one specimen sequenced in a study of cytomegalovirus exposure and HLA in healthy donors. Use of 60 Vbeta and 13 Jbeta primers characterized the PCR. The repertoire was sequenced with immunoSEQ multiplex PCR; TCRdb's copy has only in-frame clones and lacks some. The ten most abundant clones cover around 2.2% of a sample with some 150,000 clones. The sequencing sample was made of PBMCs. The receptors shown here come from a woman aged 18-29 years in good health and CMV-seronegative.

The chain carries TRBV5-1 and TRBJ1-6; no clear D gene. The germline V gene has CDR1 SGHRS and CDR2 YFSETQ. This CDR3 is 12 amino acids long. V shed 1 base and J shed 7 bases, with 3 bases lying between them. The CDR3 DNA reads as TGCGCCAGCAGCTTGCAAAATTCACCCCTCCACTTT. Translation: CASSLQNSPLHF.

The chain combines TRBV19 with TRBJ2-1; D is possibly TRBD1 (5 bases). The V end lost 6 bases, the J end lost 9 bases, and 12 bases lay between the germline ends. The CDR3 runs 12 residues. Per the germline V gene, CDR1 is LNHDA and CDR2 is SQIVND (reference sequence). Written as DNA, the CDR3 is TGTGCCAGTAGCAGTTGGGGCAGTGAGCAGTTCTTC. Encoded protein: CASSSWGSEQFF.

The chain employs TRBV13 and TRBJ2-1; the match to TRBD2 covers 9 bases. This CDR3 region has 14 residues. Looked up from germline, CDR1 is PRHDT and CDR2 is FYEKMQ (reference sequence). V lost 5 bases and J lost 5; bases outside the gene matches: 4. The CDR3 sequence is CASSTGLANNEQFF. As DNA, the CDR3 is TGTGCCAGCAGCACAGGACTAGCGAACAATGAGCAGTTCTTC.

This rearrangement joins TRBV29-1 to TRBJ1-2; D may be TRBD1 (6 bases). V dropped 4 bases and J dropped 7 bases, with 16 bases sitting between them. The germline gives CDR1 SQVTM, CDR2 ANQGSEA. The CDR3 is 13 amino acids. For the CDR3, the DNA is TGCAGCGTTGCGTCAGGGGAGTGGGGTGGCTACACCTTC. Translated: CSVASGEWGGYTF.

For the CDR3, the DNA is TGTGCTAGTGGTTTGCTAGGGAACACTGAAGCTTTCTTT. Translation: CASGLLGNTEAFF. The J gene is TRBJ1-1, the V gene TRBV12-5; D unresolved. CDR1 and CDR2 from the germline V gene are LGHNT and FRNRAP. The CDR3 loop spans 13 amino acids. The ends were cut back, 2 bases at V and 1 base at J, with 5 bases in the middle.

V usage is TRBV6-1 and J usage is TRBJ1-2; 10 positions agree with TRBD1. The CDR3 runs 15 residues. V shed 5 bases, J shed 6 bases, and the junction held 9 bases outside the gene matches. The germline V gene has CDR1 MNHNS and CDR2 SASEGT. As DNA, the CDR3 is TGTGCCAGCAGTCCACGGACAGGGGGTAAGGATGGCTACACCTTC. Its translation: CASSPRTGGKDGYTF.

The chain is built from TRBV19 and TRBJ1-2; D unresolved. This CDR3 has 13 amino acids. The germline V gene has CDR1 LNHDA and CDR2 SQIVND (reference sequence). The germline V and J ends were trimmed by 3 bases and 7 bases, with 12 bases remaining between them. CDR3 DNA: TGTGCCAGTAGTATGTTAGTTGAGGGTGGCTACACCTTC. Its translation is CASSMLVEGGYTF. Full variable domain (missing parts from reference TRBV19 and TRBJ1-2): DGGITQSPKYLFRKEGQNVTLSCEQNLNHDAMYWYRQDPGQGLRLIYYSQIVNDFQKGDIAEGYSVSREKKESFPLTVTSAQKNPTAFYLCASSMLVEGGYTFGSGTRLTVV.

The gene calls are TRBV19 and TRBJ1-1; D is possibly TRBD1 (6 bases). V was clipped by 9 bases and J by 6 bases, with 20 bases between them. The CDR3 has 14 amino acids. Looked up from germline, CDR1 is LNHDA and CDR2 is SQIVND (reference sequence). The CDR3 DNA is TGTGCCAGCTCCGGGGGGGGGCGTGGCCCTGAAGCTTTCTTT. Amino acids: CASSGGGRGPEAFF. Full variable domain (outside the CDR3, taken from reference TRBV19 and TRBJ1-1): DGGITQSPKYLFRKEGQNVTLSCEQNLNHDAMYWYRQDPGQGLRLIYYSQIVNDFQKGDIAEGYSVSREKKESFPLTVTSAQKNPTAFYLCASSGGGRGPEAFFGQGTRLTVV.

The chain has TRBV19 and TRBJ1-5; TRBD1 might be the D (6 bases). Germline V gene data show CDR1 as LNHDA and CDR2 as SQIVND (reference sequence). Trimming cost V 6 bases and J 11 bases, with 32 bases left between them. This CDR3 is built from 18 residues. CDR3 region: CASRGPGGQLSRNRAQHF. The CDR3 nucleotides read TGTGCCAGTAGGGGGCCGGGGGGCCAGCTATCCCGAAATCGTGCCCAGCATTTT.

The chain couples TRBV2 to TRBJ2-6; possibly TRBD1 for D (7 bases). Trimming cost V 7 bases and J 0 bases, with 16 bases left between them. The CDR3 spans 17 residues. Per germline, CDR1 SNHLY and CDR2 FYNNEI. CDR3 loop: CASIAGQRFSGANVLTF. For the CDR3, the DNA is TGTGCCAGCATTGCGGGACAGAGATTCTCTGGGGCCAACGTCCTGACTTTC.

V usage is TRBV5-6 and J usage is TRBJ1-1, with D possibly TRBD1 on 6 matching bases. Germline CDR1 reads SGHDT; CDR2 reads YYEEEE. The CDR3 consists of 17 residues. V was trimmed by 2 bases and J by 0 bases, leaving 17 bases between them. The CDR3 nucleotides read TGTGCCAGCAGCTTCAAACCATGGACAGACGTGAACACTGAAGCTTTCTTT. Translating gives CASSFKPWTDVNTEAFF.

CDR3 sequence (DNA): TGTGCCAGCAACGCCGGGGGGGATGAGCAGTACTTC. Its protein product is CASNAGGDEQYF. This chain links TRBV5-6 with TRBJ2-7; 8 positions match TRBD2. The V gene end was trimmed by 6 bases and the J gene end by 7 bases; junction bases not matched to a gene: 6. The CDR3 consists of 12 residues. Germline loops: CDR1 SGHDT, CDR2 YYEEEE.

CDR3 sequence (DNA): TGTGCCAGCAGCCAACAGTCAAACACTGAAGCTTTCTTT. Protein product: CASSQQSNTEAFF. The rearrangement uses TRBV7-3 and TRBJ1-1; D unresolved. The CDR3 consists of 13 residues. Trimming removed 5 bases from V and 2 bases from J, with 9 bases in between. Germline CDR1 is SGHTA and CDR2 is FQGTGA.

CDR3 in amino acids: CASSQEGGIVETQYF. CDR3 in DNA: TGCGCCAGCAGCCAAGAGGGAGGGATAGTAGAGACCCAGTACTTC. The V call is TRBV4-3, the J call TRBJ2-5, with 7 positions matching TRBD2. Germline V CDR1 and CDR2: LGHNA, YSLEER. This CDR3 contains 15 residues. Trimming removed 0 bases from V and 4 bases from J; junction bases left unmatched: 5.

The genes are TRBV18 and TRBJ1-4, with unresolved D. Germline lookup yields CDR1 KGHSH and CDR2 LQKENI. V was trimmed by 4 bases and J by 0 bases, leaving 9 bases between them. The CDR3 covers 15 residues. The chain's CDR3 is CASSRVRATNEKLFF. For the CDR3, the DNA is TGTGCCAGCTCACGAGTGAGGGCAACTAATGAAAAACTGTTTTTT.

The rearrangement links TRBV18 to TRBJ1-5, with D unclear. Trimming removed 1 base from V and 9 bases from J, with 19 bases in between. This CDR3 is 16 amino acids long. Germline CDR1 is KGHSH and CDR2 is LQKENI. CDR3: CASSPRGEVAIAPQHF. CDR3 sequence (DNA): TGTGCCAGCTCACCACGAGGTGAGGTGGCAATCGCGCCCCAGCATTTT.

The J gene is TRBJ2-3, the V gene TRBV28; 11 positions match TRBD2. The CDR3 spans 16 residues. Losses at the gene ends were 7 bases for V and 0 bases for J; bases not matched to a gene: 6. Germline CDR1 MDHEN, CDR2 SYDVKM. For the CDR3, the DNA is TGTGCCAGCATAACTAGCGGGAGCCTTAGCACAGATACGCAGTATTTT. Translating it yields CASITSGSLSTDTQYF.

The rearrangement uses TRBV6-6 and TRBJ2-1; 10 bases are shared with TRBD1. The CDR3 loop spans 15 amino acids. CDR1 and CDR2 (germline): MNHNY, SVGAGI (reference sequence). V dropped 6 bases and J dropped 7; count of bases not matched to a gene: 9. Here the CDR3 DNA reads TGTGCCAGCAGCATCTGGACAGGGGGTAATAATGAGCAGTTCTTC. The encoded protein is CASSIWTGGNNEQFF.

The V call is TRBV30, the J call TRBJ1-2; D is possibly TRBD1 (5 bases). The CDR3 has 14 amino acids. Germline V lookup: CDR1 GTSNPN, CDR2 SVGIG (reference sequence). V was pared by 3 bases and J by 2 bases, with 13 bases between. The CDR3 bases are TGTGCCTGGAGACCGGGGGTATCAAACTATGGCTACACCTTC. This encodes CAWRPGVSNYGYTF.

The chain has TRBV7-9 and TRBJ2-1; the match to TRBD2 covers 9 bases. The CDR3 has 16 amino acids. Germline CDR1 reads SEHNR; CDR2 reads FQNEAQ (reference sequence). The V and J ends lost 0 bases and 4 bases, in that order; junction bases with no gene match: 4. The CDR3 DNA is TGTGCCAGCAGCTTAGCAGGACTAGCGCGATACAATGAGCAGTTCTTC. This sequence encodes CASSLAGLARYNEQFF.

V gene TRBV30 combines with J gene TRBJ2-3, with 14 bases that match TRBD2. The V gene's germline CDR1 is GTSNPN and CDR2 SVGIG (reference sequence). This CDR3 contains 17 residues. CDR3 sequence: CVPTGLAGDRLSDTQYF. CDR3 in DNA: TGTGTCCCAACGGGACTAGCGGGAGATCGTCTTTCAGATACGCAGTATTTT.